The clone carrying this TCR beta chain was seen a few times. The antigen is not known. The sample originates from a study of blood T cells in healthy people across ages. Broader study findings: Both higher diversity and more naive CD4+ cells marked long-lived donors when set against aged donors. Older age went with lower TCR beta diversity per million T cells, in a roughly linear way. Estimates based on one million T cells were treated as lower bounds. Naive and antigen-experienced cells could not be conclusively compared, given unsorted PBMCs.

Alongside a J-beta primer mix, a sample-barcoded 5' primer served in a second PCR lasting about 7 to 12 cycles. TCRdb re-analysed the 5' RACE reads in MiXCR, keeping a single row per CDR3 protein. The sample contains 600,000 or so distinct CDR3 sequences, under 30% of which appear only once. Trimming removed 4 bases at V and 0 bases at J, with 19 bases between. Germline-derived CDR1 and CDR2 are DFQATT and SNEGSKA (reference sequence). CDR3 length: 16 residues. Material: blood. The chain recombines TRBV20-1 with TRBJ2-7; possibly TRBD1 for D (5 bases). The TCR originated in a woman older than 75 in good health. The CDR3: CSANPTDRFSSYEQYF. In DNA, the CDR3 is TGCAGTGCTAATCCAACCGACAGATTTTCCTCCTACGAGCAGTACTTC.